This is a list of T cell receptor beta chains from one sample in a study of blood T cells in healthy people across ages. TCRdb re-derived calls from the 5' RACE reads in MiXCR, one entry per CDR3 protein. The sample has more than 650,000 distinct CDR3 sequences, 22% seen once. Sequencing was done on a sample of blood. The source is a man aged 65 to 79 in good health. Each CDR3 is given with its conserved first and last residue. Part of the rows lack a size; the others show once, few, many or a class for expanded clones.

V gene: TRBV5-1
J gene: TRBJ2-1
clone size: NA
CDR3 protein: CASSLSGQGLYNEQFF

V gene: TRBV11-2
J gene: TRBJ1-6
clone size: NA
CDR3 protein: CASSLGPGVLHF

V gene: TRBV4-1
J gene: TRBJ1-4
clone size: NA
CDR3 protein: CASSQGERKLFF

V gene: TRBV5-5
J gene: TRBJ2-2
clone size: NA
CDR3 protein: CASSDKTSGPRELFF

V gene: TRBV7-7
J gene: TRBJ2-1
clone size: few
CDR3 protein: CASSPGSGYNEQFF

V gene: TRBV28
J gene: TRBJ2-4
clone size: many
CDR3 protein: CASSLGGGKNIQYF

V gene: TRBV20-1
J gene: TRBJ2-1
clone size: NA
CDR3 protein: CSAERSYNEQFF

V gene: TRBV12-5
J gene: TRBJ2-1
clone size: few
CDR3 protein: CASGFPSGNEQFF

V gene: TRBV12-3/TRBV12-4
J gene: TRBJ2-3
clone size: few
CDR3 protein: CASPPTHSTDTQYF

V gene: TRBV7-3
J gene: TRBJ2-4
clone size: NA
CDR3 protein: CASSNQTDPKNIQYF

V gene: TRBV20-1
J gene: TRBJ1-6
clone size: few
CDR3 protein: CSARTAGGTNSPLHF

V gene: TRBV29-1
J gene: TRBJ1-4
clone size: many
CDR3 protein: CSVGARGNEKLFF

V gene: TRBV5-1
J gene: TRBJ1-1
clone size: NA
CDR3 protein: CASSLEGFFTEAFF

V gene: TRBV7-2
J gene: TRBJ2-5
clone size: few
CDR3 protein: CASSLYNERFF

V gene: TRBV6-2/TRBV6-3
J gene: NA
clone size: NA
CDR3 protein: CASSKDRIYEQYF

V gene: TRBV6-5
J gene: TRBJ2-5
clone size: few
CDR3 protein: CASNTSADRETQYF

V gene: TRBV12-3/TRBV12-4
J gene: TRBJ1-1
clone size: NA
CDR3 protein: CASRQTGDSTEAFF

V gene: TRBV5-1
J gene: TRBJ1-3
clone size: NA
CDR3 protein: CASSLGPGVDTIYF

V gene: TRBV11-2
J gene: TRBJ2-1
clone size: few
CDR3 protein: CASSLVRHNEQFF

V gene: TRBV7-2
J gene: TRBJ2-1
clone size: few
CDR3 protein: CASSLAQASGRDNEQFF

V gene: TRBV10-3
J gene: TRBJ2-3
clone size: NA
CDR3 protein: CAISGDRGQGTQYF

V gene: TRBV18
J gene: TRBJ1-5
clone size: few
CDR3 protein: CASSPNEDQPQHF

V gene: TRBV18
J gene: TRBJ2-6
clone size: few
CDR3 protein: CASSPQDRVFTGANVLTF

V gene: TRBV5-6
J gene: TRBJ2-3
clone size: NA
CDR3 protein: CASSPDGTADTQYF

V gene: TRBV19
J gene: TRBJ2-3
clone size: NA
CDR3 protein: CASSYSGSGNTQYF

V gene: TRBV4-3
J gene: TRBJ2-7
clone size: NA
CDR3 protein: CASSQGAGSGYEQYF

V gene: TRBV5-1
J gene: TRBJ1-4
clone size: many
CDR3 protein: CASSLDGGGPEKLFF

V gene: TRBV10-3
J gene: TRBJ2-3
clone size: NA
CDR3 protein: CAISDSTLNTDTQYF

V gene: TRBV19
J gene: TRBJ2-6
clone size: few
CDR3 protein: CASVPGGAGANVLTF

V gene: TRBV11-3
J gene: TRBJ2-1
clone size: once
CDR3 protein: CASSLGDWDEQFF

V gene: TRBV24-1
J gene: TRBJ1-1
clone size: NA
CDR3 protein: CATSTSQGGTEAFF

V gene: TRBV29-1
J gene: TRBJ1-1
clone size: NA
CDR3 protein: CSVGGISFDTEAFF

V gene: TRBV6-2/TRBV6-3
J gene: TRBJ2-1
clone size: NA
CDR3 protein: CAGSPLTSGSGYNEQFF

V gene: TRBV4-3
J gene: TRBJ1-3
clone size: NA
CDR3 protein: CASSQDWEGAYGNTIYF

V gene: TRBV28
J gene: TRBJ2-3
clone size: many
CDR3 protein: CASSRGQGTDTQYF

V gene: TRBV10-3
J gene: TRBJ2-6
clone size: NA
CDR3 protein: CAISSDREASGANVLTF

V gene: TRBV7-9
J gene: TRBJ1-2
clone size: NA
CDR3 protein: CASSPGQGGPNYGYTF

V gene: TRBV29-1
J gene: TRBJ2-5
clone size: many
CDR3 protein: CSVQKQETQYF

V gene: TRBV2
J gene: TRBJ1-1
clone size: NA
CDR3 protein: CASSEALRQGQAFF

V gene: TRBV24-1
J gene: TRBJ2-5
clone size: few
CDR3 protein: CATSDYRETQYF

V gene: TRBV7-9
J gene: TRBJ2-7
clone size: few
CDR3 protein: CASSLEERQGLYEQYF

V gene: TRBV3-1
J gene: TRBJ1-4
clone size: few
CDR3 protein: CASSQDTTNEKLFF

V gene: TRBV3-1
J gene: TRBJ1-6
clone size: many
CDR3 protein: CASSQRSGGNSPLHF

V gene: TRBV5-1
J gene: TRBJ1-3
clone size: NA
CDR3 protein: CASSLEGVQSSGNTIYF

V gene: TRBV20-1
J gene: TRBJ2-2
clone size: few
CDR3 protein: CSARDPSGRPGELFF

V gene: TRBV12-3/TRBV12-4
J gene: TRBJ1-2
clone size: NA
CDR3 protein: CASTRTDGQGYTF

V gene: TRBV6-5
J gene: TRBJ1-1
clone size: NA
CDR3 protein: CASTPTGIMNTEAFF

V gene: TRBV12-3/TRBV12-4
J gene: TRBJ2-3
clone size: NA
CDR3 protein: CASTVGADVQYF

V gene: TRBV20-1
J gene: TRBJ1-4
clone size: few
CDR3 protein: CSVIPGANEKLFF

V gene: TRBV12-3/TRBV12-4
J gene: TRBJ1-4
clone size: NA
CDR3 protein: CASSLSSLEWGKLFF